These 19 T cell receptor beta chains were sequenced from one sample in a study of identical twins (dated by TCRdb to the mid-2010s). Preparation of the library involved 5' RACE. Instrument used: Illumina HiSeq 2000. TCRdb took the public reads, trimmed them with fastp at Q25, ran MiXCR for clone calling and kept in-frame beta chains. Here each entry gathers all rows of one CDR3 protein and keeps the most common genes and DNA. Counted in this sample were fewer than 650,000 distinct CDR3 sequences; nearly 10% of them appeared once. The ten largest account for roughly 3.2% of the sample. These sequences were also reported in another study, on yellow fever vaccine responses in identical twins.

Source material: PBMCs. Source of these receptors: a woman aged 18 to 35 in good health.

This clonotype was counted ten times or more. This chain uses TRBV11-2 with TRBJ2-5, with D possibly TRBD2 on 6 matching bases. CDR1 is SGHAT, CDR2 FQNNGV, per germline. The CDR3 runs to 15 residues. V gave up 5 bases and J gave up 0 bases, with 13 bases separating them. The CDR3 sequence: CASSGGIADQETQYF. The CDR3 coding sequence is TGTGCCAGCAGCGGGGGAATAGCGGACCAAGAGACCCAGTACTTC.

This clonotype occurred a few times. The chain uses TRBV3-1 and TRBJ2-2, with 7 bases lining up with TRBD2. CDR1 and CDR2 (germline): LGHDT, YNNKEL (reference sequence). The trim removed 3 bases at V and 6 bases at J, leaving 4 bases unmatched. This CDR3 spans 14 amino acids. The CDR3 DNA reads TGTGCCAGCAGCCAGGGGACTATCCCCGGGGAGCTGTTTTTT. This translates into CASSQGTIPGELFF. Based on the CDR3 plus reference TRBV3-1 and TRBJ2-2, the full variable domain is DTAVSQTPKYLVTQMGNDKSIKCEQNLGHDTMYWYKQDSKKFLKIMFSYNNKELIINETVPNRFSPKSPDKAHLNLHINSLELGDSAVYFCASSQGTIPGELFFGEGSRLTVL.

This clonotype was recorded a few times. This chain uses TRBV19 with TRBJ1-1, with D unclear. V dropped 7 bases and J dropped 2 bases, with 11 bases sitting between them. This CDR3 contains 13 residues. Looked up from germline, CDR1 is LNHDA and CDR2 is SQIVND (reference sequence). The CDR3 protein is CASTTGLNTEAFF. As DNA, the CDR3 is TGTGCCAGTACTACCGGACTAAACACTGAAGCTTTCTTT.

There are many counts of this clonotype. The chain combines TRBV5-5 with TRBJ2-4; D unclear. CDR3 length: 12 amino acids. V was pared by 1 base and J by 6 bases, with 5 bases between. CDR1 and CDR2 (germline): SGHKS, YYEKEE (reference sequence). Here the CDR3 DNA reads TGTGCCAGCAGCTTGTCGGCAAACATTCAGTACTTC. Its translation is CASSLSANIQYF.

This clonotype was found many times. The CDR3 spells CASSPTSGGAETQYF. CDR3 coding DNA: TGTGCCAGCAGCCCGACTAGCGGGGGGGCGGAGACCCAGTACTTC. The rearrangement links TRBV11-2 to TRBJ2-5, with 14 bases matching TRBD2. The CDR3 length is 15 residues. Trimming cost V 5 bases and J 5 bases; bases outside gene matches: 4. Germline CDR1 reads SGHAT; CDR2 reads FQNNGV.

This clonotype was seen ten or more times. The chain links TRBV5-1 to TRBJ1-3; D uncertain. V gave up 0 bases and J gave up 1 base, with 5 bases separating them. Per the germline V gene, CDR1 is SGHRS and CDR2 is YFSETQ. CDR3 length: 14 amino acids. The CDR3 is CASSLDGSGNTIYF. The CDR3 DNA sequence: TGCGCCAGCAGCTTGGATGGTTCTGGAAACACCATATATTTT.

This clonotype was picked up many times. The genes are TRBV5-6 and TRBJ2-1; TRBD1 is a possible D gene (5 bases). The CDR3 has 17 amino acids. The V end lost 0 bases, the J end lost 3 bases, and 16 bases lay between the germline ends. CDR1 SGHDT and CDR2 YYEEEE come from the germline V gene. The CDR3: CASSLEGRSLGYNEQFF. CDR3 sequence (DNA): TGTGCCAGCAGCTTGGAGGGGCGTTCGTTAGGCTACAATGAGCAGTTCTTC.

The gene calls are TRBV30 and TRBJ1-2; possibly TRBD1 for D (6 bases). CDR3 length equals 11 residues. Germline CDR1 is GTSNPN and CDR2 is SVGIG (reference sequence). Trimming shortened V by 3 bases and J by 6 bases, and 8 bases separated the two germline ends. CDR3 sequence: CAWSRGDGYTF. The CDR3 nucleotides are TGTGCCTGGAGCAGGGGAGATGGCTACACCTTC.

This clonotype has at least ten counts. CDR3 residues: CASSLGRNQETQYF. The CDR3 coding sequence is TGCGCCAGCAGCTTGGGACGGAACCAAGAGACCCAGTACTTC. V is TRBV5-1 and J is TRBJ2-5; D unclear. The V gene lost 0 bases and the J gene lost 0 bases, with 6 bases spanning the gap. The CDR3 loop spans 14 amino acids. Germline loops: CDR1 SGHRS, CDR2 YFSETQ.

This clonotype was observed many times. The chain carries TRBV5-1 and TRBJ2-1; D may be TRBD1 (6 bases). Trimming cost V 4 bases and J 0 bases, with 20 bases left between them. Germline V gives CDR1 SGHRS, CDR2 YFSETQ. This CDR3 spans 18 amino acids. As DNA, the CDR3 is TGCGCCAGCAGCCTCCTGGCCCAGGGGCCTACCTCCTACAATGAGCAGTTCTTC. Encoded protein: CASSLLAQGPTSYNEQFF.

This clonotype appeared a few times. This chain uses TRBV14 with TRBJ2-1, with D maybe TRBD2 (7 bases). Germline lookup yields CDR1 SGHDN and CDR2 FVKESK. The ends were cut back, 0 bases at V and 3 bases at J, with 15 bases in the middle. CDR3 length: 17 residues. Here the CDR3 DNA reads TGTGCCAGCAGCCAAGAGCATGGGGGGGGCCTCTACAATGAGCAGTTCTTC. Its translation: CASSQEHGGGLYNEQFF.

A few counts support this clonotype. V gene TRBV7-9 combines with J gene TRBJ2-6; D possibly matches TRBD1 or TRBD2 (5 bases each). Germline V gives CDR1 SEHNR, CDR2 FQNEAQ (reference sequence). This CDR3 comprises 17 residues. Trimming removed 5 bases at V and 4 bases at J, with 18 bases between. The CDR3 here is CASSHGRGKAGANVLTF. CDR3 nucleotides: TGTGCCAGCAGCCATGGACGGGGCAAGGCCGGGGCCAACGTCCTGACTTTC.

This clonotype has a count of ten or more. The genes are TRBV11-2 and TRBJ2-7; 7 bases line up with TRBD2. V lost 2 bases, J lost 3 bases, and 13 bases stayed unmatched. The CDR3 is 17 residues long. Germline CDR1 reads SGHAT; CDR2 reads FQNNGV. Here the CDR3 reads CASSLNGVGAGDYEQYF. As DNA, the CDR3 is TGTGCCAGCAGCTTAAACGGAGTAGGTGCGGGAGACTACGAGCAGTACTTC.

CDR3 in DNA: TGCAGTGCCGAAGCGGGGGGGCCTTACGAGCAGTACTTC. Translating it yields CSAEAGGPYEQYF. The chain joins TRBV20-1 to TRBJ2-7, with TRBD2 identical over 10 bases. V dropped 6 bases and J dropped 4; count of bases not matched to a gene: 6. CDR1 is DFQATT and CDR2 is SNEGSKA in the germline V gene (reference sequence). CDR3 length: 13 residues.

V is TRBV24-1 and J is TRBJ2-1; 11 bases are a match to TRBD1. The CDR3 consists of 16 residues. Unmatched junction bases numbered 10, after V lost 5 bases and J lost 8 bases. Germline CDR1 and CDR2: KGHDR and SFDVKD. CDR3 in amino acids: CATSVVDRGRQDEQFF. The CDR3 nucleotides are TGTGCCACCAGTGTCGTGGACAGGGGGCGTCAGGATGAGCAGTTCTTC.

This clonotype was counted many times. CDR3 loop: CASSSTISNQPQHF. The CDR3 DNA follows: TGTGCCAGCAGTTCCACCATTAGCAATCAGCCCCAGCATTTT. The chain links TRBV27 to TRBJ1-5; D not certain. This CDR3 comprises 14 residues. Germline values: CDR1 MNHEY, CDR2 SMNVEV (reference sequence). The V end was cut by 4 bases, the J end by 0 bases, with 7 bases between.

This clonotype turned up a few times. The genes are TRBV2 and TRBJ1-6; tentative D call: TRBD1 (6 bases). The CDR3 loop spans 16 amino acids. Trimming removed 7 bases at V and 3 bases at J, with 16 bases between. Germline V gives CDR1 SNHLY, CDR2 FYNNEI. The DNA for the CDR3 is TGTGCCAGCAATCTCGAAGACAGGTTCTATAATTCACCCCTCCACTTT. Its translation: CASNLEDRFYNSPLHF.

This clonotype was counted once. The rearrangement joins TRBV20-1 to TRBJ2-5; D is unclear. CDR1 is DFQATT and CDR2 is SNEGSKA in the germline V gene (reference sequence). The CDR3 extends over 9 amino acids. V lost 8 bases and J lost 7, with 8 bases in between. The DNA for the CDR3 is TGCAGTCCCCTGGGGACCCAGTACTTC. Its protein product is CSPLGTQYF.

This clonotype has a count of ten or more. The J gene is TRBJ2-2, the V gene TRBV4-3, with 10 positions matching TRBD2. V dropped 1 base and J dropped 6; count of bases not matched to a gene: 5. This CDR3 has 16 residues. The germline CDR1 and CDR2 sequences are LGHNA and YSLEER. In nucleotides, the CDR3 is TGCGCCAGCAGCCAAGCGGGACTAGCGAAGGCCGGGGAGCTGTTTTTT. It specifies CASSQAGLAKAGELFF.